A single sample is the source of the 26 T cell receptor beta chains below, sequenced in a study of T cell responses to AZD1222 COVID-19 vaccine. Generated by immunoSEQ multiplex PCR, the TCRdb table keeps only in-frame clones and is missing some. The sample carries about 75,000 clones, more than 75% recorded once. The sequences come from peripheral blood, collected 28 days after the second AZD1222 dose. These receptors all come from an adult who received the AZD1222 COVID-19 vaccine.

The chain carries TRBV2 and TRBJ2-3; TRBD1 aligns across 7 bases. V was clipped by 3 bases and J by 1 base; unmatched bases: 4. Germline loops: CDR1 SNHLY, CDR2 FYNNEI. The CDR3 has 15 residues. The CDR3 coding sequence is TGTGCCAGCAGTGAGAGACAGGGCGGCACAGATACGCAGTATTTT. Translating it yields CASSERQGGTDTQYF.

The J gene is TRBJ1-1, the V gene TRBV19, with D uncertain. V was trimmed by 1 base and J by 0 bases, leaving 9 bases between them. The CDR3 loop spans 15 amino acids. Germline CDR1 LNHDA, CDR2 SQIVND (reference sequence). The CDR3 reads CASSIGAGLNTEAFF. The CDR3 coding sequence is TGTGCCAGTAGTATAGGAGCCGGCTTGAACACTGAAGCTTTCTTT.

CDR3 amino acids: CASSTGARGTNYGYTF. The CDR3 DNA sequence: TGCGCCAGCAGCACGGGAGCCCGGGGGACTAACTATGGCTACACCTTC. This rearrangement joins TRBV5-1 to TRBJ1-2; D might be TRBD1 (5 bases). The CDR3 is made up of 16 amino acids. Trimming took 4 bases from V and 0 from J, leaving 16 bases between them. CDR1 and CDR2 (germline): SGHRS, YFSETQ.

This clone was detected only a few times. The J gene is TRBJ1-5, the V gene TRBV6-5; D is unresolved. The CDR3 sequence is 14 residues long. Trimming shortened V by 0 bases and J by 11 bases, and 14 bases separated the two germline ends. Germline CDR1 is MNHEY and CDR2 is SVGAGI. The CDR3 DNA follows: TGTGCCAGCAGTTACTCAGAAGGAGGGTACTCCCAGCATTTT. It encodes CASSYSEGGYSQHF.

The rearrangement joins TRBV28 to TRBJ2-5; 7 bases align to TRBD1. The CDR3 covers 16 residues. J was trimmed by 1 base and V by 5 bases; bases with no gene match: 10. CDR1 is MDHEN and CDR2 is SYDVKM in the germline V gene. Here the CDR3 DNA reads TGTGCCAGCAGTCCCCAGGGGGTGGCCCTCCAAGAGACCCAGTACTTC. Protein product: CASSPQGVALQETQYF.

The V and J genes are TRBV14 and TRBJ2-3; 8 bases are a match to TRBD2. From germline, CDR1 is SGHDN and CDR2 FVKESK. The trim removed 3 bases at V and 0 bases at J, leaving 2 bases unmatched. The CDR3 runs 15 residues. The CDR3 DNA reads TGTGCCAGCAGCCAGCGGGGGGTTAGCACAGATACGCAGTATTTT. Translation: CASSQRGVSTDTQYF.

This clone appeared a few times. The genes are TRBV24-1 and TRBJ2-2; 7 positions match TRBD1. CDR1 and CDR2 (germline): KGHDR, SFDVKD. V lost 0 bases and J lost 4; bases outside the gene matches: 4. The CDR3 has 16 amino acids. The CDR3: CATSDLPTGSTGELFF. The CDR3 coding sequence is TGTGCCACCAGTGATTTGCCGACAGGGAGCACCGGGGAGCTGTTTTTT.

The chain has TRBV7-9 and TRBJ1-1; D ambiguous. The V end was cut by 5 bases, the J end by 8 bases, with 6 bases between. The CDR3 covers 10 residues. Germline V gives CDR1 SEHNR, CDR2 FQNEAQ (reference sequence). The DNA for the CDR3 is TGTGCCAGCAGCATTATAGAAGCTTTCTTT. Its translation: CASSIIEAFF.

The V call is TRBV4-3, the J call TRBJ2-1; D is unresolved. The CDR3 totals 16 residues. Germline loops: CDR1 LGHNA, CDR2 YSLEER. V lost 1 base and J 4 bases, leaving 14 bases between the germline ends. CDR3 DNA: TGCGCCAGCAGCCAAGTCGGCGGTGCTGGTTACAATGAGCAGTTCTTC. This encodes CASSQVGGAGYNEQFF.

The CDR3 spells CATSRDWASGGIANTGELFF. The CDR3 nucleotides are TGTGCCACCAGCAGAGATTGGGCTAGCGGGGGGATAGCGAACACCGGGGAGCTGTTTTTT. The chain couples TRBV15 to TRBJ2-2; 11 bases line up with TRBD2. J was trimmed by 0 bases and V by 0 bases; bases with no gene match: 9. The CDR3 covers 20 residues. Germline V gene lookup returns CDR1 LNHNV and CDR2 YYDKDF (reference sequence).

The CDR3 nucleotides read TGTGCCAGCAGCCGGGGGCGGCAGGGGGGCATGAACACTGAAGCTTTCTTT. This encodes CASSRGRQGGMNTEAFF. The gene calls are TRBV5-5 and TRBJ1-1, with TRBD1 identical over 7 bases. Germline CDR1 and CDR2: SGHKS and YYEKEE (reference sequence). J gave up 0 bases and V 4 bases, and 12 bases lay outside the gene matches. CDR3 length equals 17 residues.

The gene calls are TRBV12-3 or TRBV12-4 and TRBJ1-2, with D unclear. V was shortened by 8 bases and J by 3 bases, with 4 bases between the two germline ends. There are 10 residues in the CDR3. CDR3 sequence: CASGDYGYTF. DNA for the CDR3: TGTGCCAGCGGTGACTATGGCTACACCTTC.

The chain is built from TRBV2 and TRBJ1-5; D may be TRBD1 (5 bases). The CDR3 is 15 residues long. Per the germline V gene, CDR1 is SNHLY and CDR2 is FYNNEI. V lost 4 bases, J lost 3 bases, and 13 bases lay in between. In DNA form, the CDR3 reads TGTGCCAGCAGTGCCATCGGAGGGGTCAATCAGCCCCAGCATTTT. Translated, it gives CASSAIGGVNQPQHF.

V gene TRBV5-4 combines with J gene TRBJ2-7; D might be TRBD2 (5 bases). CDR3 length: 14 amino acids. Germline V gene sequence: CDR1 SGHNT, CDR2 YYREEE (reference sequence). V dropped 0 bases and J dropped 2 bases, with 9 bases sitting between them. The CDR3 DNA reads as TGTGCCAGCAGCTTGGAGCGGCCTCCCTACGAGCAGTACTTC. Its protein product is CASSLERPPYEQYF.

V usage is TRBV5-6 and J usage is TRBJ1-2, with 7 bases aligning to TRBD1. Germline V gene data show CDR1 as SGHDT and CDR2 as YYEEEE. Trimming at V came to 4 bases and at J to 6 bases, leaving 6 bases not matched to a gene. The CDR3 is made up of 13 amino acids. DNA of the CDR3: TGTGCCAGCAGCCCCAGGGGGTCGAATGGCTACACCTTC. Translating it yields CASSPRGSNGYTF.

The chain carries TRBV3-1 (or the pseudogene TRBV3-2) and TRBJ2-3; 8 nucleotides line up with TRBD2. CDR1 and CDR2 (germline): LGHDT, YNNKEL (reference sequence). The CDR3 has 16 amino acids. Trimming removed 1 base from V and 7 bases from J; junction bases left unmatched: 10. The CDR3 sequence: CASSQASGGPIHTQYF. In nucleotides, the CDR3 is TGTGCCAGCAGCCAAGCCAGCGGGGGCCCTATTCATACGCAGTATTTT.

The V and J genes are TRBV25-1 and TRBJ1-6; tentative D call: TRBD1 (5 bases). Trimming left V 9 bases short and J 7 bases short, with 19 bases between. There are 15 residues in the CDR3. Per the germline V gene, CDR1 is MGHDK and CDR2 is SYGVNS. This CDR3 reads CASTLEGSGNSPLHF. The CDR3 DNA follows: TGTGCCAGTACTTTAGAGGGGTCAGGGAATTCACCCCTCCACTTT. Based on the CDR3 plus reference TRBV25-1 and TRBJ1-6, the full variable domain is EADIYQTPRYLVIGTGKKITLECSQTMGHDKMYWYQQDPGMELHLIHYSYGVNSTEKGDLSSESTVSRIRTEHFPLTLESARPSHTSQYLCASTLEGSGNSPLHFGNGTRLTVT.

The V gene is TRBV4-1, the J gene TRBJ2-3; no definite D call. The CDR3 loop spans 14 amino acids. V lost 0 bases and J 1 base, leaving 5 bases between the germline ends. The germline V gene encodes CDR1 MGHRA and CDR2 YSYEKL. The CDR3, as DNA: TGCGCCAGCAGCCAAGAGATAGGCACAGATACGCAGTATTTT. Translating it yields CASSQEIGTDTQYF.

The chain carries TRBV7-9 and TRBJ1-4; 10 bases map to TRBD1. CDR1 and CDR2 (germline): SEHNR, FQNEAQ (reference sequence). The CDR3 is made up of 16 amino acids. V dropped 5 bases and J dropped 4; count of bases not matched to a gene: 7. CDR3 DNA sequence: TGTGCCAGCAGCACTAGGACAGGGGGAAATAATGAAAAACTGTTTTTT. Protein: CASSTRTGGNNEKLFF.

The chain carries TRBV30 and TRBJ1-1; D is undetermined. CDR1 and CDR2 from the germline V gene are GTSNPN and SVGIG (reference sequence). The CDR3 is made up of 13 amino acids. The V end lost 3 bases, the J end lost 0 bases, and 8 bases lay between the germline ends. As DNA, the CDR3 is TGTGCCTGGAGAAGTGGTTTGAACACTGAAGCTTTCTTT. Its protein product is CAWRSGLNTEAFF.

The rearrangement uses TRBV28 and TRBJ1-1; a weak D match, TRBD1 (5 bases). In germline, CDR1 is MDHEN, CDR2 SYDVKM. There are 14 residues in the CDR3. The V end was cut by 5 bases, the J end by 9 bases, with 19 bases between. CDR3 DNA: TGTGCCAGCAGTCATGTCTGGGGGGGGGAGAAAGCTTTCTTT. Protein sequence: CASSHVWGGEKAFF.

The chain recombines TRBV30 with TRBJ2-3; D unresolved. Germline V CDR1 and CDR2: GTSNPN, SVGIG (reference sequence). Trimming cost V 3 bases and J 2 bases, with 15 bases left between them. This CDR3 region has 15 residues. Written as DNA, the CDR3 is TGTGCCTGGAGCTACACCGGCAGGTCCACAGATACGCAGTATTTT. Encoded protein: CAWSYTGRSTDTQYF.

J is TRBJ1-5 and V is TRBV30; D possibly corresponds to TRBD1 (5 bases). The germline V gene encodes CDR1 GTSNPN and CDR2 SVGIG (reference sequence). V shed 1 base and J shed 0 bases, with 7 bases lying between them. There are 14 residues in the CDR3. The CDR3 nucleotides read TGTGCCTGGAGTGCCGGGGGTAGCAATCAGCCCCAGCATTTT. Encoded protein: CAWSAGGSNQPQHF.

The V and J genes are TRBV5-6 and TRBJ1-2; D is undetermined. This CDR3 has 15 residues. Germline V gives CDR1 SGHDT, CDR2 YYEEEE. Trimming took off 1 base at V and 4 bases at J, with 14 bases between the two ends. The CDR3: CASSLYDLFSYGYTF. CDR3 DNA sequence: TGTGCCAGCAGCTTGTATGATCTGTTCTCCTATGGCTACACCTTC.

There are a few counts of this clone. The rearrangement uses TRBV7-9 and TRBJ1-5; D not certain. The germline V and J ends were trimmed by 5 bases and 3 bases, with 11 bases remaining between them. The CDR3 loop spans 14 amino acids. The germline CDR1 and CDR2 sequences are SEHNR and FQNEAQ (reference sequence). In nucleotides, the CDR3 is TGTGCCAGCAGCCCAGGACGGTCCAATCAGCCCCAGCATTTT. This sequence encodes CASSPGRSNQPQHF.

The chain uses TRBV5-8 and TRBJ1-6, with a possible D match to TRBD1 (6 bases). V was pared by 4 bases and J by 7 bases, with 12 bases between. Germline CDR1 and CDR2: SGHTS and YDEGEE. The CDR3 length is 14 residues. The CDR3 loop is CASSRWGPNSPLHF. The CDR3 DNA is TGTGCCAGCAGCCGGTGGGGGCCGAATTCACCCCTCCACTTT.